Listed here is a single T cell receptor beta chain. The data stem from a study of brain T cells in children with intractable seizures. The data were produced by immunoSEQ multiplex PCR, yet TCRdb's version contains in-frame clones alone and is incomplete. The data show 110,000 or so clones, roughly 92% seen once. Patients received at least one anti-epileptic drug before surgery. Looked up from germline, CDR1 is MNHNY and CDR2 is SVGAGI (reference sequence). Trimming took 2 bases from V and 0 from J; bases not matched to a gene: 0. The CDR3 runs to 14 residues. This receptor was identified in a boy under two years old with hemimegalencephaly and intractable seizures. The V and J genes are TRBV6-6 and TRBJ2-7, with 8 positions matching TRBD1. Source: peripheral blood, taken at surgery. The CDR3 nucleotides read TGTGCCAGCAGTTACGGACAGGGCTCCTACGAGCAGTACTTC. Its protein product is CASSYGQGSYEQYF.